The present TCR beta chain was sequenced within a study of Ad26.COV2.S vaccination and SARS-CoV-2 variants. Specified treatment: about 20 received Ad26.COV2.S at low or high dose, single or two shots; a few received placebo; per-sample allocation not given. After the first vaccine or placebo injection, samples were drawn on day 63. The germline V gene encodes CDR1 MNHEY and CDR2 SVGAGI. The ends were cut back, 4 bases at V and 1 base at J, with 7 bases in the middle. This CDR3 contains 13 residues. With regard to this clone: Other DNA sequences within the sample encode an identical CDR3.

The protocol was immunoSEQ multiplex PCR, while the TCRdb copy is restricted to in-frame clones and leaves out a portion. The sample carries around 300,000 clones, 85% to 90% recorded once. The gene calls are TRBV6-5 and TRBJ1-1; D might be TRBD1 (5 bases). The TCR comes from a person aged 18-65 years who received the Ad26.COV2.S COVID-19 vaccine or a placebo. Source: peripheral blood, taken in a trial of Ad26.COV2.S vaccine versus placebo. CDR3 protein: CASSLGENTEAFF. DNA for the CDR3: TGTGCCAGCAGTTTAGGGGAGAACACTGAAGCTTTCTTT.